Listed below are T cell receptor beta chains from one sample, sequenced in a study of human T cells and chemical hapten exposure. TCRdb redid the calling of the RACE reads with MiXCR, one entry per CDR3 protein. The table lists tens of thousands of distinct CDR3 sequences, 10% to 15% of them singletons. The sample here was whole blood, taken in connection with sensitization to the hapten diphenylcyclopropenone (DPC). Receptor source: a woman between 45 and 60 years old with alopecia areata. Some clones in this sample may be carry-over from other donors' samples. CDR3s include the opening cysteine and the closing phenylalanine or tryptophan. D genes are given only for firm matches. Clone size is stated in some rows and not others, as once, few, many or a class when expanded.

d_call cdr3_length clone_size j_call v_call cdr3_aa cdr3_nt
. 15 many TRBJ2-5 TRBV4-2 CASSQAPTAGETQYF TGTGCCAGCAGCCAGGCCCCTACGGCAGGCGAGACCCAGTACTTC
. 19 medium-sized TRBJ2-6 TRBV21-1 CASSKLPGQSLSGANVLTF TGTGCCAGCAGCAAGCTACCGGGACAGTCACTCTCTGGGGCCAACGTCCTGACTTTC
TRBD1 13 many TRBJ1-2 TRBV18 CASSPDRDYGYTF TGTGCCAGCTCACCAGACAGGGACTATGGCTACACCTTC
TRBD2 16 few TRBJ2-3 TRBV10-2 CASSESLAGSTDTQYF TGCGCCAGCAGTGAGTCGTTAGCGGGGTCCACAGATACGCAGTATTTT
TRBD2 14 . TRBJ2-2 TRBV9 CASSVPGGTGELFF TGTGCCAGCAGCGTTCCGGGAGGCACCGGGGAGCTGTTTTTT
. 14 . TRBJ2-2 TRBV28 CASSLFTNTGELFF TGTGCCAGCAGTTTATTTACAAACACCGGGGAGCTGTTTTTT
. 14 few TRBJ2-5 TRBV15 CATSLGTVQETQYF TGTGCCACCAGCCTCGGGACGGTCCAAGAGACCCAGTACTTC
. 12 many TRBJ2-1 TRBV11-2 CASSLRLGLKFF TGTGCCAGCAGCTTACGACTAGGGTTGAAGTTCTTC
TRBD1 18 many TRBJ1-1 TRBV14 CASSHYGTGDREVTEAFF TGTGCCAGCAGCCATTATGGGACCGGGGACAGGGAGGTCACTGAAGCTTTCTTT
TRBD1 16 . TRBJ1-1 TRBV6-6 CASSYGVDRGTSEAFF TGTGCCAGCAGTTACGGGGTGGACAGGGGTACCTCTGAAGCTTTCTTT
. 14 few TRBJ2-5 TRBV2 CASSEDGRQETQYF TGTGCCAGCAGTGAAGACGGTCGACAAGAGACCCAGTACTTC
. 13 . TRBJ2-2 TRBV10-3 CAISSPNTGELFF TGTGCCATCAGTTCCCCGAACACCGGGGAGCTGTTTTTT
. 13 few TRBJ2-7 TRBV28 CASSLRGPYEQYF TGTGCCAGCAGTCTCCGGGGCCCTTACGAGCAGTACTTC
. 14 . TRBJ2-1 TRBV20-1 CSALAVSIDNEQFF TGCAGTGCCTTAGCGGTTTCAATCGACAATGAGCAGTTCTTC
TRBD1 14 many TRBJ1-5 TRBV29-1 CSVKTTGGNQPQHF TGCAGCGTTAAAACCACAGGGGGCAATCAGCCCCAGCATTTT
. 12 . TRBJ1-2 TRBV7-9 CASQEPNYGYTF TGTGCCAGTCAGGAACCTAACTATGGCTACACCTTC
. 12 . TRBJ1-2 TRBV2 CASSEGLRGYTF TGTGCCAGCAGTGAAGGGTTAAGGGGCTACACCTTC
. 15 many TRBJ2-7 TRBV7-9 CASSSGTLDSYEQYF TGTGCCAGCAGCTCCGGGACACTGGACTCCTACGAGCAGTACTTC